The 20 T cell receptor beta chains given below trace back to one sample, sequenced in a study of cytomegalovirus exposure and HLA in healthy donors. PCR used 60 Vbeta primers and 13 Jbeta primers. The method was immunoSEQ multiplex PCR; TCRdb's version includes in-frame clones alone and lacks a portion of them. Among 140,000 or so clones listed, approximately 79% were seen once. The sequenced sample consisted of PBMCs. These TCRs come from a woman aged 25 to 45 in good health and CMV-seronegative.

This clone was seen just once. This specimen includes other DNA sequences encoding the same CDR3. The CDR3 reads CASSYSGGGNQPQHF. DNA of the CDR3: TGTGCCAGCAGTTACTCGGGGGGAGGCAATCAGCCCCAGCATTTT. The rearrangement joins TRBV6-5 to TRBJ1-5; D is possibly TRBD1 (5 bases). Germline V CDR1 and CDR2: MNHEY, SVGAGI. Trimming stripped 0 bases from V and 2 bases from J, with 8 bases between. CDR3 length: 15 residues.

This clone was detected a few times. CDR3: CATSSPPRPESSTDTQYF. In DNA, the CDR3 is TGTGCCACCAGCAGCCCACCGAGGCCCGAGTCTAGCACAGATACGCAGTATTTT. The chain employs TRBV15 and TRBJ2-3, with D unresolved. The CDR3 loop spans 18 amino acids. Germline V gives CDR1 LNHNV, CDR2 YYDKDF (reference sequence). V lost 3 bases, J lost 0 bases, and 19 bases lay in between.

The chain is built from TRBV7-9 and TRBJ2-1, with a tentative D call TRBD1 (7 bases). Germline V CDR1 and CDR2: SEHNR, FQNEAQ (reference sequence). The CDR3 is 15 residues long. Trimming cost V 5 bases and J 5 bases, with 16 bases left between them. CDR3 bases: TGTGCCAGCAGCGGCAGGGGGGATAGAAACAATGAGCAGTTCTTC. It is translated as CASSGRGDRNNEQFF.

The chain is built from TRBV4-3 and TRBJ1-2; 8 bases line up with TRBD1. Germline CDR1 LGHNA, CDR2 YSLEER. V lost 1 base, J lost 1 base, and 5 bases stayed unmatched. The CDR3 length is 16 residues. The CDR3 spells CASSQGYRGINYGYTF. CDR3 sequence (DNA): TGCGCCAGCAGCCAAGGGTACAGGGGGATTAACTATGGCTACACCTTC.

This clone was picked up one time. J is TRBJ2-7 and V is TRBV27, with TRBD1 identical over 12 bases. The V gene's germline CDR1 is MNHEY and CDR2 SMNVEV (reference sequence). The CDR3 length is 16 residues. V trimming: 5 bases; J trimming: 6 bases; junction bases outside the gene matches: 11. CDR3 residues: CASSPYPGQGAFEQYF. The CDR3 DNA sequence: TGTGCCAGCAGTCCCTACCCGGGACAGGGGGCTTTCGAGCAGTACTTC.

The table lists this clone with a count of one. The chain links TRBV11-2 to TRBJ2-7; TRBD1 matches at 7 bases. The CDR3 loop spans 15 amino acids. Germline trimming cut 0 bases from V and 0 bases from J; bases unmatched to any gene: 2. CDR1 and CDR2 (germline): SGHAT, FQNNGV. CDR3 in amino acids: CASSLDRGSSYEQYF. As DNA, the CDR3 is TGTGCCAGCAGCTTAGACAGGGGGAGCTCCTACGAGCAGTACTTC.

The rearrangement links TRBV12-5 to TRBJ1-1; D is perhaps TRBD1 (5 bases). Germline V gives CDR1 LGHNT, CDR2 FRNRAP. The CDR3 is 12 residues long. The ends were cut back, 3 bases at V and 8 bases at J, with 10 bases in the middle. The CDR3: CASGFGGEEAFF. The CDR3 bases are TGTGCTAGTGGTTTTGGAGGGGAAGAAGCTTTCTTT. The variable domain in full, completed from reference TRBV12-5 and TRBJ1-1, reads DARVTQTPRHKVTEMGQEVTMRCQPILGHNTVFWYRQTMMQGLELLAYFRNRAPLDDSGMPKDRFSAEMPDATLATLKIQPSEPRDSAVYFCASGFGGEEAFFGQGTRLTVV.

This clone was counted a few times. J is TRBJ2-7 and V is TRBV27; the D gene is possibly TRBD2 (6 bases). V gave up 3 bases and J gave up 2 bases, with 11 bases separating them. Germline V lookup: CDR1 MNHEY, CDR2 SMNVEV (reference sequence). This CDR3 is 14 amino acids long. CDR3 sequence reads: CASSFGGSTYEQYF. The DNA of the CDR3 is TGTGCCAGCAGTTTTGGAGGGTCGACCTACGAGCAGTACTTC.

In its sample, this clone was seen once. V is TRBV7-2 and J is TRBJ2-3; 8 bases align to TRBD2. The CDR3 runs to 13 residues. Germline V CDR1 and CDR2: SGHTA, FQGNSA. J gave up 6 bases and V 1 base, and 0 bases lay outside the gene matches. The CDR3 loop is CASSLGLADTQYF. For the CDR3, the DNA is TGTGCCAGCAGCTTAGGACTAGCGGATACGCAGTATTTT.

This rearrangement joins TRBV6-4 to TRBJ1-5; D gene uncertain. This CDR3 has 13 amino acids. Trimming shortened V by 9 bases and J by 4 bases, and 13 bases separated the two germline ends. The germline CDR1 and CDR2 sequences are MRHNA and SNTAGT. As DNA, the CDR3 is TGTGCCAGGGAGGACGGGATTAATCAGCCCCAGCATTTT. Its protein product is CAREDGINQPQHF.

The V and J genes are TRBV9 and TRBJ2-3; no reliable D call. The CDR3 contains 12 residues. V lost 4 bases, J lost 2 bases, and 5 bases lay in between. The germline V gene encodes CDR1 SGDLS and CDR2 YYNGEE. CDR3: CASSPNTDTQYF. The CDR3 coding sequence is TGTGCCAGCAGCCCTAACACAGATACGCAGTATTTT.

This clone was seen just once. This chain connects TRBV9 to TRBJ1-1; 10 nucleotides match TRBD1. Germline-derived CDR1 and CDR2 are SGDLS and YYNGEE. CDR3 length: 19 residues. V lost 0 bases and J lost 0; bases outside the gene matches: 11. The CDR3 reads CASSVGLGQGNPLNTEAFF. Here the CDR3 DNA reads TGTGCCAGCAGCGTAGGGTTGGGACAGGGGAACCCCCTGAACACTGAAGCTTTCTTT. Full variable domain (missing parts from reference TRBV9 and TRBJ1-1): DSGVTQTPKHLITATGQRVTLRCSPRSGDLSVYWYQQSLDQGLQFLIQYYNGEERAKGNILERFSAQQFPDLHSELNLSSLELGDSALYFCASSVGLGQGNPLNTEAFFGQGTRLTVV.

This sequence joins TRBV6-5 and TRBJ2-1; D may be TRBD2 (6 bases). CDR1 is MNHEY, CDR2 SVGAGI, per germline. The V end was cut by 0 bases, the J end by 5 bases, with 8 bases between. The CDR3 totals 14 residues. This chain's CDR3 is CASSYSTSHNEQFF. The CDR3 coding sequence is TGTGCCAGCAGTTACTCGACTAGTCACAATGAGCAGTTCTTC.

Comments on this clone: Different DNA sequences within this sample yield the same CDR3. The rearrangement joins TRBV29-1 to TRBJ2-7; 8 positions agree with TRBD1. Germline loops: CDR1 SQVTM, CDR2 ANQGSEA. There are 13 residues in the CDR3. The ends lost 6 bases at V and 0 bases at J; junction bases unmatched: 4. The CDR3 coding sequence is TGCAGCGTCCGGACAGGGAGCTCCTACGAGCAGTACTTC. Translation gives CSVRTGSSYEQYF.

This clone showed up just a few times. The CDR3 region is CASSTHSLDSNYGYTF. The CDR3, as DNA: TGTGCCAGTAGTACCCACTCCCTTGATTCCAACTATGGCTACACCTTC. This rearrangement joins TRBV19 to TRBJ1-2; D ambiguous. The V gene lost 4 bases and the J gene lost 2 bases, with 17 bases spanning the gap. CDR1 is LNHDA and CDR2 is SQIVND in the germline V gene (reference sequence). The length of the CDR3 is 16 residues.

A few counts support this clone. V gene TRBV5-5 combines with J gene TRBJ2-3; the D gene is possibly TRBD2 (7 bases). The V gene's germline CDR1 is SGHKS and CDR2 YYEKEE (reference sequence). V lost 1 base and J lost 2, with 14 bases in between. The CDR3 runs to 16 residues. This CDR3 reads CASSLREGGNTDTQYF. The CDR3 coding sequence is TGTGCCAGCAGCTTGAGGGAGGGGGGAAACACAGATACGCAGTATTTT.

This clone was observed a single time. The rearrangement joins TRBV27 to TRBJ1-2; the match to TRBD1 covers 8 bases. The V segment lost 6 bases and the J segment 4 bases; nucleotides outside the gene matches: 4. The germline V gene encodes CDR1 MNHEY and CDR2 SMNVEV (reference sequence). CDR3 length equals 13 residues. The CDR3, as DNA: TGTGCCAGCAGCAGGGGGCGCGGCTATGGCTACACCTTC. Translating gives CASSRGRGYGYTF.

The chain joins TRBV7-8 to TRBJ2-2; TRBD2 matches at 9 bases. This CDR3 contains 15 residues. The germline gives CDR1 SGHVS, CDR2 FQNEAQ. V lost 3 bases and J lost 5; bases outside the gene matches: 4. The CDR3 region is CASSFSSGVTGELFF. In DNA, the CDR3 is TGTGCCAGCAGCTTCTCTAGCGGGGTAACCGGGGAGCTGTTTTTT.

V and J are TRBV2 and TRBJ1-3; no firm D call. The germline V and J ends were trimmed by 1 base and 7 bases, with 14 bases remaining between them. The CDR3 consists of 15 residues. Germline CDR1 reads SNHLY; CDR2 reads FYNNEI. The CDR3 reads CASSEVRPPGNTIYF. CDR3 bases: TGTGCCAGCAGTGAAGTTAGGCCCCCGGGGAACACCATATATTTT.

This chain joins TRBV6-5 and TRBJ1-2, with 11 bases that match TRBD1. The CDR3 consists of 14 residues. Trimming removed 5 bases from V and 6 bases from J; junction bases left unmatched: 5. Germline CDR1 reads MNHEY; CDR2 reads SVGAGI. The CDR3, as DNA: TGTGCCAGCAGTCCCCGGGGACAGGGGGATGGCTACACCTTC. Amino acids: CASSPRGQGDGYTF.